This T cell receptor beta chain was profiled in a study of OX40 agonist ivuxolimab in advanced cancers. Findings and limits, study-wide: Low clonal expansion, among the lowest seen, marked partial responders at 0.1-3.0 mg/kg. Specificity for antigen went undetermined in the expanded peripheral T cells.

Generated by immunoSEQ multiplex PCR, the TCRdb table keeps only in-frame clones and is missing some. The data contain more than 70,000 clones, over 70% of them seen just once; the ten biggest clones take up 5%. The CDR3 spans 15 residues. Germline V gene lookup returns CDR1 SGHTS and CDR2 YDEGEE. Between the trimmed V and J ends, which lost 0 bases and 5 bases, there was a span of 11 bases. Turning to this clone: Antigen: not known.

The starting material was CD4+ or CD8+ T cells sorted from blood, obtained in a trial of the OX40 agonist ivuxolimab. The sequence derives from an adult with an advanced solid tumor such as melanoma, head and neck, liver or kidney cancer. V is TRBV5-8 and J is TRBJ1-4, with D uncertain. The DNA of the CDR3 is TGTGCCAGCAGCTTGGGGTCTCTCTGGAATGAAAAACTGTTTTTT. Translation: CASSLGSLWNEKLFF. The full variable domain, its missing parts supplied by reference TRBV5-8 and TRBJ1-4, is EAGVTQSPTHLIKTRGQQATLRCSPISGHTSVYWYQQALGLGLQFLLWYDEGEERNRGNFPPRFSGRQFPNYSSELNVNALELEDSALYLCASSLGSLWNEKLFFGSGTQLSVL.